Following are 2 T cell receptor beta chains from one sample sequenced in a study of T-cell memory formation after mild COVID-19. TCRdb processed the 5' RACE reads anew with MiXCR; each CDR3 protein has one entry. The data contain some 260,000 distinct CDR3 sequences, less than 20% of them singletons. The sequenced sample consisted of PBMCs or a T cell subset sorted from them (not recorded which). Receptors originate from a man between 18 and 29 years old who had mild COVID-19 (a few samples of this study predate the infection). Cell type and time point are not known.

The chain uses TRBV7-9 and TRBJ1-2, with 8 bases matching TRBD1. The CDR3 is made up of 15 amino acids. Trimming took 5 bases from V and 4 from J; bases not matched to a gene: 9. Germline V gene sequence: CDR1 SEHNR, CDR2 FQNEAQ (reference sequence). The CDR3 sequence: CASSRSRGPAYGYTF. CDR3 in DNA: TGTGCCAGCAGCCGGTCCAGGGGGCCGGCCTATGGCTACACCTTC.

CDR3 region: CASSPRVGETQYF. Here the CDR3 DNA reads TGTGCCAGCAGCCCCAGGGTCGGCGAGACCCAGTACTTC. The chain links TRBV7-8 to TRBJ2-5, with D maybe TRBD1 (5 bases). Germline V CDR1 and CDR2: SGHVS, FQNEAQ. The germline V and J ends were trimmed by 5 bases and 5 bases, with 12 bases remaining between them. The CDR3 runs 13 residues.